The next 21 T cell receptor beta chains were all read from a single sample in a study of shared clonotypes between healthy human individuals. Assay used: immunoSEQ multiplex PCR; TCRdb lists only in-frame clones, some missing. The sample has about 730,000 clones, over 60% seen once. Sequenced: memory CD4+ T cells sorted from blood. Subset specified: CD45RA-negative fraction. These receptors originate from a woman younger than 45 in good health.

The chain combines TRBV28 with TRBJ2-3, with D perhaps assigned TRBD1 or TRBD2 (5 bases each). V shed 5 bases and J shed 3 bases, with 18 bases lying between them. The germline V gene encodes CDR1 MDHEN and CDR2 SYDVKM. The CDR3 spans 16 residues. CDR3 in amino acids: CASSPPGGGETDTQYF. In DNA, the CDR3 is TGTGCCAGCAGTCCCCCTGGTGGGGGAGAGACAGATACGCAGTATTTT.

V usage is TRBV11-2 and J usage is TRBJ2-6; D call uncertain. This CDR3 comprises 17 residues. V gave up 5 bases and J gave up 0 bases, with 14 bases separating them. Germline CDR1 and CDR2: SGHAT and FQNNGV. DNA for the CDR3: TGTGCCAGCAGCGGACGGACGGTCCTCTCTGGGGCCAACGTCCTGACTTTC. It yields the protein CASSGRTVLSGANVLTF.

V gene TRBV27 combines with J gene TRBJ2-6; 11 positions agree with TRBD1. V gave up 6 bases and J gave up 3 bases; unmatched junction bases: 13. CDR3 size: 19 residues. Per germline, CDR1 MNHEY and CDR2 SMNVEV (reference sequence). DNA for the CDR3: TGTGCCAGCAGGCACCCCGGGACAGGGGGTACCTTTGGGGCCAACGTCCTGACTTTC. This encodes CASRHPGTGGTFGANVLTF.

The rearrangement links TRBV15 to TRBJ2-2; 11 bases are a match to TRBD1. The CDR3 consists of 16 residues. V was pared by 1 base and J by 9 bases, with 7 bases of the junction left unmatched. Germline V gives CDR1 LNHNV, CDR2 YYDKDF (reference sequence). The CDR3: CATSRGGTGGVRELFF. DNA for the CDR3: TGTGCCACCAGCAGAGGAGGGACAGGGGGAGTCAGGGAGCTGTTTTTT.

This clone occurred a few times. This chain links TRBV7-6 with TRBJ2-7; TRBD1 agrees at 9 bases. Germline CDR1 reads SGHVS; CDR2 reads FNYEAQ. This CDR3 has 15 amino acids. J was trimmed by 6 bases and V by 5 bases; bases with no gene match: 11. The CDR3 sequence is CASSTTRTGATEQYF. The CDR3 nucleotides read TGTGCCAGCAGCACAACGAGGACAGGGGCGACCGAGCAGTACTTC.

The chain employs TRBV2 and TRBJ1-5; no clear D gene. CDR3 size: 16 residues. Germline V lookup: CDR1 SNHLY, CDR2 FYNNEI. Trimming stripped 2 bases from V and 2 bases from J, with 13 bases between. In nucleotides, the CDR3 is TGTGCCAGCAGTGAAAGGCTGGGATTTGGCAATCAGCCCCAGCATTTT. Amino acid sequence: CASSERLGFGNQPQHF.

The CDR3 coding sequence is TGTGCCAGCAGCCCGAGACAGATGAATCAGCCCCAGCATTTT. Amino acids: CASSPRQMNQPQHF. The V call is TRBV5-8, the J call TRBJ1-5, with D tentatively TRBD1 (5 bases). The CDR3 is made up of 14 amino acids. Germline V gene sequence: CDR1 SGHTS, CDR2 YDEGEE. Trimming cost V 4 bases and J 4 bases, with 12 bases left between them.

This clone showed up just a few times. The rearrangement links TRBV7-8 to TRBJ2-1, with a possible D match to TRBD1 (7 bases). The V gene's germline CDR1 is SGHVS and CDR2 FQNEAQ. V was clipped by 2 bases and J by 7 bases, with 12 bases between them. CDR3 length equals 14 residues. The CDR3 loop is CASSLPQGRNEQFF. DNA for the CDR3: TGTGCCAGCAGCTTACCACAGGGGAGGAATGAGCAGTTCTTC.

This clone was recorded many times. CDR3 DNA sequence: TGTGCCAGCAGCGTTTCCCGAGAGTACAATGAGCAGTTCTTC. Translated, it gives CASSVSREYNEQFF. The chain carries TRBV9 and TRBJ2-1; unclear D gene. The germline V and J ends were trimmed by 2 bases and 4 bases, with 10 bases remaining between them. The CDR3 has 14 residues. Germline CDR1 is SGDLS and CDR2 is YYNGEE.

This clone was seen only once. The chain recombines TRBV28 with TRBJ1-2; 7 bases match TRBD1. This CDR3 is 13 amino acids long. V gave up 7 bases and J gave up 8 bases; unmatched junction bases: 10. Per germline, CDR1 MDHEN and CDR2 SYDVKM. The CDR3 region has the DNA TGTGCCAGCATCACCGACAGGGAGGAGGGCTACACCTTC. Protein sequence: CASITDREEGYTF.

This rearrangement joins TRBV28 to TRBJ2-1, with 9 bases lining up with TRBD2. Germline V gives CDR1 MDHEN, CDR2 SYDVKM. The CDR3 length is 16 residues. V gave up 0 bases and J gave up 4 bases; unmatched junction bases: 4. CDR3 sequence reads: CASSLWTSGVYNEQFF. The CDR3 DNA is TGTGCCAGCAGTTTATGGACTAGCGGAGTGTACAATGAGCAGTTCTTC.

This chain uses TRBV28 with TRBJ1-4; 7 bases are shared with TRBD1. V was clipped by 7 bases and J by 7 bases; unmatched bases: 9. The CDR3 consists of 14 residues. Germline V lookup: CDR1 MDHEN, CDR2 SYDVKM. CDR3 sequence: CASKMGQSGEKLFF. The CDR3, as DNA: TGTGCCAGCAAAATGGGACAGTCGGGTGAAAAACTGTTTTTT.

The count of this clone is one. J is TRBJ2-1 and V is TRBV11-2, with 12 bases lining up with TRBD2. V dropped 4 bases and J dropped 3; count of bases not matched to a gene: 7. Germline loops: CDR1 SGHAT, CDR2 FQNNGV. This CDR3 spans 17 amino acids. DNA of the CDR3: TGTGCCAGCAGCTCAACCTGGACTAGCGGGAACTACAATGAGCAGTTCTTC. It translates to CASSSTWTSGNYNEQFF.

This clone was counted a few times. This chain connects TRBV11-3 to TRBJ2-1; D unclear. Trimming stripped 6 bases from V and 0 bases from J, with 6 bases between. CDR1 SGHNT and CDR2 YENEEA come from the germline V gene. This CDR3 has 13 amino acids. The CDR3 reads CASSTGSYNEQFF. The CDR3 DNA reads TGTGCCAGCAGTACGGGCTCCTACAATGAGCAGTTCTTC.

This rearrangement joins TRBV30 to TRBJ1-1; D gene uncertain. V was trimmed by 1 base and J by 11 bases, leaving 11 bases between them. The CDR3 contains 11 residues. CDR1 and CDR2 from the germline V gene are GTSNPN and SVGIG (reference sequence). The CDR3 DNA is TGTGCCTGGAGTGAAGAAAGGCGGGCTTTCTTT. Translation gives CAWSEERRAFF.

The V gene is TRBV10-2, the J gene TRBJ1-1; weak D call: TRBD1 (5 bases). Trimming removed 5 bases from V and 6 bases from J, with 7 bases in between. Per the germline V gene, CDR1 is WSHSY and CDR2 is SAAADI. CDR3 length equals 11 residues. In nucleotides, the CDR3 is TGCGCCAGCAGTTGGGGGGCTGAAGCTTTCTTT. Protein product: CASSWGAEAFF.

The CDR3 protein is CSGEASGTDTQYF. CDR3 bases: TGCAGCGGGGAGGCTAGCGGCACAGATACGCAGTATTTT. V gene TRBV29-1 combines with J gene TRBJ2-3; D is possibly TRBD2 (6 bases). The germline V gene has CDR1 SQVTM and CDR2 ANQGSEA. V lost 7 bases to trimming and J lost 1 base, with 12 bases between them. The CDR3 loop spans 13 amino acids.

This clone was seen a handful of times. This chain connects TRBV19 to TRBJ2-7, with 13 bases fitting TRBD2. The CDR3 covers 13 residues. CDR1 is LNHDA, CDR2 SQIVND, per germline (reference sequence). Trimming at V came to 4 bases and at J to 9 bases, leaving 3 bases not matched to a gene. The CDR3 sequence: CASSTGLAGWQYF. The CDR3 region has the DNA TGTGCCAGTAGTACGGGACTAGCGGGATGGCAGTACTTC.

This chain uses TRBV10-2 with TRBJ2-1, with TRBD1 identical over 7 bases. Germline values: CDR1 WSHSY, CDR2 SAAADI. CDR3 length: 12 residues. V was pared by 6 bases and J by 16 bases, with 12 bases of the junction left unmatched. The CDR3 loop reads CASSRDSQNYFF. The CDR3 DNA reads TGCGCCAGCAGCCGGGACAGCCAAAATTATTTCTTC.

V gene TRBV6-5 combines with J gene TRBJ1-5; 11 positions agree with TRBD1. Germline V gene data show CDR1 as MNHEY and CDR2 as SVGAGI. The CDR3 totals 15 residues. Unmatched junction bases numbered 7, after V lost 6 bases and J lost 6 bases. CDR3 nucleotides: TGTGCCAGCAGGTCCGGTGGGACAGGGGGTCAGCCCCAGCATTTT. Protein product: CASRSGGTGGQPQHF.

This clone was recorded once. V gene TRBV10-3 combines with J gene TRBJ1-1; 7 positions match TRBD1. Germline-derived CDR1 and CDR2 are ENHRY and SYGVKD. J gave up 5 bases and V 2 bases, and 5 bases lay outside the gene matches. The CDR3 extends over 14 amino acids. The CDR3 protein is CAISERQGVTEAFF. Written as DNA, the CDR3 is TGTGCCATCAGTGAGAGACAGGGAGTAACTGAAGCTTTCTTT.